This T cell receptor (beta chain) was identified in a study of cytomegalovirus exposure and HLA in healthy donors. PCR employed 60 Vbeta and 13 Jbeta primers. Profiling relied on immunoSEQ multiplex PCR, and the TCRdb table lists in-frame clones only, not all of them. The table lists 95,000 or so clones, around 70% of them singletons, with around 16% in the top ten. Whole-study findings and limits: Most of the TCR beta V segments (in an earlier analysis) were productive either about 87% or about 30% of the time. Some V segments (TRBV6-2 and TRBV6-3 among them) were excluded as indistinguishable.

The CDR3 totals 13 residues. V lost 5 bases and J 9 bases, leaving 14 bases between the germline ends. The V gene's germline CDR1 is SGHTA and CDR2 FQGNSA. Comments on this clone: Its specificity is unknown.

The sample consisted of PBMCs. The source is a woman between 50 and 59 years old in good health and CMV-seropositive. The rearrangement links TRBV7-2 to TRBJ2-1, with D uncertain. The CDR3 bases are TGTGCCAGCAGCCCTAGTCTAGTCCCTGAGCAGTTCTTC. This codes for CASSPSLVPEQFF. Together with reference TRBV7-2 and TRBJ2-1, the CDR3 gives the full variable domain: GAGVSQSPSNKVTEKGKDVELRCDPISGHTALYWYRQSLGQGLEFLIYFQGNSAPDKSGLPSDRFSAERTGGSVSTLTIQRTQQEDSAVYLCASSPSLVPEQFFGPGTRLTVL.